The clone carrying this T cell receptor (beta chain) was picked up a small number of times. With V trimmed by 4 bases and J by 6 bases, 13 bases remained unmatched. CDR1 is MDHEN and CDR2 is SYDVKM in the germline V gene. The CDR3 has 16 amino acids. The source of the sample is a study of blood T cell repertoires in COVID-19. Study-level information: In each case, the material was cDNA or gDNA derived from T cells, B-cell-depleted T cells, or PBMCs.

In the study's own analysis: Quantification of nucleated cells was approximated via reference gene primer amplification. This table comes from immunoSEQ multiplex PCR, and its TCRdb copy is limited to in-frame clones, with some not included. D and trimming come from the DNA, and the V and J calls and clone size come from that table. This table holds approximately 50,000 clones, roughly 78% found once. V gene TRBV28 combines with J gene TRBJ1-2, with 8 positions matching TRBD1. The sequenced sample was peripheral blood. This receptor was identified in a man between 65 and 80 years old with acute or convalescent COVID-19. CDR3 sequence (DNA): TGTGCCAGCAGTTCGCAGGGGGCGAGGTTTTTAAATGGCTACACCTTC. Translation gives CASSSQGARFLNGYTF.